This T cell receptor (beta chain) was found in a study of blood T cell repertoires in COVID-19. A Seattle source enrolled patients during active infection and followed them longitudinally. Assay used: immunoSEQ multiplex PCR; TCRdb lists only in-frame clones, some missing. The sample has over 70,000 clones, about 92% seen once; the top ten hold roughly 6.3%. CDR3 length equals 13 residues. V trimming: 1 base; J trimming: 7 bases; junction bases outside the gene matches: 2. CDR1 and CDR2 from the germline V gene are SGHDT and YYEEEE. The rearrangement uses TRBV5-6 and TRBJ2-1; 7 nucleotides match TRBD2. The sequenced sample consisted of peripheral blood. The clonotype originates from a young man with COVID-19, enrolled during active disease. DNA of the CDR3: TGTGCCAGCAGCTTGACTAGCGTAAATGAGCAGTTCTTC. It translates to CASSLTSVNEQFF.